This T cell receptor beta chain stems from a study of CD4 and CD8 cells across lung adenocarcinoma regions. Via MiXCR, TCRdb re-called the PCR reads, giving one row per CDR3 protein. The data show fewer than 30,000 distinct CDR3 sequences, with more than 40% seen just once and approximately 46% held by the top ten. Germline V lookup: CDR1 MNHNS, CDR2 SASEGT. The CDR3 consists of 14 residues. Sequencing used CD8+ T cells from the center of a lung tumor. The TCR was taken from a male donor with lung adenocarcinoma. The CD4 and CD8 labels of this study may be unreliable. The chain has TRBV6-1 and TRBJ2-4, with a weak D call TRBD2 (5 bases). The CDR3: CAGSGGGHKQIQYF. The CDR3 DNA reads TGTGCGGGCAGTGGAGGAGGTCACAAACAGATTCAGTACTTC.